This paragraph covers one TCR beta chain sequence. The CDR3 has 15 amino acids. J was trimmed by 4 bases and V by 3 bases; bases with no gene match: 9. CDR1 is SGHDT, CDR2 YYEEEE, per germline. This specimen comes from a study of Ad26.COV2.S vaccination and SARS-CoV-2 variants. Overall study context: By the intramuscular route, Ad26.COV2.S was given once, or twice 56 days apart.

Indicated treatment: 19 received Ad26.COV2.S at low or high dose, single or two shots; about 5 received placebo; per-sample allocation not given. After the first vaccine or placebo injection, samples were drawn on day 63. Here immunoSEQ multiplex PCR was the method, and the copy in TCRdb shows in-frame clones only, minus some. The sample records some 350,000 clones, 80% to 90% being singletons. This specimen was peripheral blood, taken in a trial of Ad26.COV2.S vaccine versus placebo. This receptor was taken from a person between 18 and 60 years old who received the Ad26.COV2.S COVID-19 vaccine or a placebo. The V gene is TRBV5-6, the J gene TRBJ2-5, with TRBD2 matching over 7 bases. CDR3 amino acids: CASSSLMREGETQYF. The DNA of the CDR3 is TGTGCCAGCAGCTCATTGATGAGGGAGGGAGAGACCCAGTACTTC. Looking up the rest from reference TRBV5-6 and TRBJ2-5 gives the full variable domain: DAGVTQSPTHLIKTRGQQVTLRCSPKSGHDTVSWYQQALGQGPQFIFQYYEEEERQRGNFPDRFSGHQFPNYSSELNVNALLLGDSALYLCASSSLMREGETQYFGPGTRLLVL.